The 27 T cell receptor beta chains listed next were all sequenced from one sample in a study of T cell responses to AZD1222 COVID-19 vaccine. The assay was immunoSEQ multiplex PCR, and TCRdb's table has in-frame clones only and misses some. The table has roughly 100,000 clones, 88% seen once. This specimen consisted of peripheral blood, obtained on day 0 of AZD1222 vaccination. These receptors originate from an adult in good health.

In its sample, this clone was seen a few times. V usage is TRBV6-5 and J usage is TRBJ1-2; D unclear. Trimming pared 2 bases from V and 2 bases from J, leaving 12 bases between. Per the germline V gene, CDR1 is MNHEY and CDR2 is SVGAGI. The CDR3 extends over 15 amino acids. CDR3 region: CASSYAPLGNYGYTF. The CDR3 nucleotides are TGTGCCAGCAGTTACGCACCTTTGGGGAACTATGGCTACACCTTC.

This chain links TRBV6-2 or TRBV6-3 with TRBJ1-4, with D unresolved. Deletions cut 0 bases from V and 5 bases from J, with 10 bases between. This CDR3 is built from 15 residues. Germline assignment: CDR1 MNHEY and CDR2 SVGEGT. CDR3 loop: CASSYSGNRNEKLFF. CDR3 sequence (DNA): TGTGCCAGCAGTTACTCCGGGAACAGAAATGAAAAACTGTTTTTT.

The rearrangement links TRBV11-3 to TRBJ2-3, with D hard to call. V was clipped by 5 bases and J by 2 bases, with 5 bases between them. Germline lookup yields CDR1 SGHNT and CDR2 YENEEA. The CDR3 is made up of 12 amino acids. The CDR3 loop reads CASSTHTDTQYF. The CDR3 region has the DNA TGTGCCAGCAGCACACACACAGATACGCAGTATTTT.

CDR3 amino acids: CASSLPSAPCGREGDNEQFF. The CDR3 coding sequence is TGTGCCAGCAGCTTACCCTCGGCCCCCTGCGGGCGGGAGGGGGACAATGAGCAGTTCTTC. The chain is built from TRBV11-3 and TRBJ2-1; 9 nucleotides line up with TRBD2. Germline V gives CDR1 SGHNT, CDR2 YENEEA. The J segment lost 5 bases and the V segment lost 2 bases, leaving 19 bases of the junction unmatched. The CDR3 runs 20 residues.

V and J are TRBV4-3 and TRBJ2-2; tentatively, D is TRBD1 (5 bases). This CDR3 comprises 15 residues. The germline V and J ends were trimmed by 0 bases and 4 bases, with 9 bases remaining between them. CDR1 LGHNA and CDR2 YSLEER come from the germline V gene. The CDR3 loop is CASSQDSRGTGELFF. Here the CDR3 DNA reads TGCGCCAGCAGCCAAGATTCTAGGGGCACCGGGGAGCTGTTTTTT.

This clone came up once. V usage is TRBV7-2 and J usage is TRBJ1-2; 7 positions agree with TRBD1. The CDR3 extends over 14 amino acids. The germline V gene encodes CDR1 SGHTA and CDR2 FQGNSA. Unmatched junction bases numbered 4, after V lost 3 bases and J lost 3 bases. This chain's CDR3 is CASSLSTGDYGYTF. The DNA for the CDR3 is TGTGCCAGCAGCTTGTCCACAGGGGACTATGGCTACACCTTC.

This chain uses TRBV3-1 (or the pseudogene TRBV3-2) with TRBJ2-5; 11 nucleotides line up with TRBD2. V lost 4 bases, J lost 3 bases, and 4 bases stayed unmatched. The length of the CDR3 is 15 residues. Germline values: CDR1 LGHDT, CDR2 YNNKEL (reference sequence). CDR3 residues: CASSLGTSGKETQYF. The CDR3 bases are TGTGCCAGCAGCCTAGGGACTAGCGGAAAAGAGACCCAGTACTTC.

The rearrangement links TRBV7-6 to TRBJ1-5, with D tentatively TRBD1 (5 bases). CDR1 SGHVS and CDR2 FNYEAQ come from the germline V gene. Deletions cut 0 bases from V and 0 bases from J, with 12 bases between. CDR3 length: 17 residues. In DNA form, the CDR3 reads TGTGCCAGCAGCTTAGCGCCCGGAGGGGTTAGCAATCAGCCCCAGCATTTT. It translates to CASSLAPGGVSNQPQHF. Full variable domain (rest looked up from reference TRBV7-6 and TRBJ1-5): GAGVSQSPRYKVTKRGQDVALRCDPISGHVSLYWYRQALGQGPEFLTYFNYEAQQDKSGLPNDRFSAERPEGSISTLTIQRTEQRDSAMYRCASSLAPGGVSNQPQHFGDGTRLSIL.

In DNA, the CDR3 is TGTGCCAGCAGCTTACAGGGGAAGAATTCACCCCTCCACTTT. Translating gives CASSLQGKNSPLHF. V usage is TRBV7-2 and J usage is TRBJ1-6, with D possibly matching TRBD1 (6 bases). This CDR3 comprises 14 residues. CDR1 and CDR2 (germline): SGHTA, FQGNSA. The V end lost 2 bases, the J end lost 7 bases, and 9 bases lay between the germline ends.

The rearrangement links TRBV7-2 to TRBJ2-3, with 7 nucleotides matching TRBD2. CDR1 and CDR2 (germline): SGHTA, FQGNSA. V lost 3 bases, J lost 3 bases, and 3 bases stayed unmatched. This CDR3 is built from 14 residues. The chain's CDR3 is CASSLGGVTDTQYF. In DNA, the CDR3 is TGTGCCAGCAGCTTGGGGGGGGTAACAGATACGCAGTATTTT. Filled out from reference TRBV7-2 and TRBJ2-3, the complete variable domain reads GAGVSQSPSNKVTEKGKDVELRCDPISGHTALYWYRQSLGQGLEFLIYFQGNSAPDKSGLPSDRFSAERTGGSVSTLTIQRTQQEDSAVYLCASSLGGVTDTQYFGPGTRLTVL.

V usage is TRBV4-1 and J usage is TRBJ1-1; unclear D gene. Germline V gives CDR1 MGHRA, CDR2 YSYEKL. Trimming shortened V by 0 bases and J by 1 base, and 9 bases separated the two germline ends. The CDR3 runs to 15 residues. Written as DNA, the CDR3 is TGCGCCAGCAGCCAAGATAGGGCCTCGAACACTGAAGCTTTCTTT. Encoded protein: CASSQDRASNTEAFF.

On this clone: Without the conserved terminal phenylalanine or tryptophan, this CDR3 likely stems from a read error. The limits of the CDR3 on the DNA are not certain, so only TCRdb's listed CDR3 is given. CDR3 loop: CASSIPRRS. The chain couples TRBV19 to TRBJ2-7. The CDR3 is made up of 9 amino acids, end residues included. Germline lookup yields CDR1 LNHDA and CDR2 SQIVND (reference sequence).

The chain has TRBV4-2 and TRBJ1-1, with TRBD1 matching over 7 bases. J was trimmed by 5 bases and V by 0 bases; bases with no gene match: 6. This CDR3 is 15 amino acids long. CDR1 and CDR2 from the germline V gene are LGHNA and YNFKEQ. The DNA of the CDR3 is TGTGCCAGCAGCCAAGATCCGGACAGGCGAACTGAAGCTTTCTTT. It translates to CASSQDPDRRTEAFF.

V is TRBV19 and J is TRBJ2-7, with 13 bases matching TRBD2. This CDR3 is built from 16 residues. The V gene end was trimmed by 5 bases and the J gene end by 2 bases; junction bases not matched to a gene: 6. From germline, CDR1 is LNHDA and CDR2 SQIVND (reference sequence). CDR3 sequence (DNA): TGTGCCAGTAGTTTCGGACTAGCGGGAGACCCCTACGAGCAGTACTTC. This sequence encodes CASSFGLAGDPYEQYF.

V usage is TRBV5-1 and J usage is TRBJ2-2; a possible D gene is TRBD1 (6 bases). V dropped 4 bases and J dropped 0 bases, with 13 bases sitting between them. The CDR3 totals 16 residues. Germline V lookup: CDR1 SGHRS, CDR2 YFSETQ. The CDR3 reads CASSALQGTNTGELFF. The DNA of the CDR3 is TGCGCCAGCAGCGCATTACAGGGTACGAACACCGGGGAGCTGTTTTTT.

The V gene is TRBV4-2, the J gene TRBJ2-7; D is possibly TRBD2 (7 bases). V lost 6 bases and J 3 bases, leaving 18 bases between the germline ends. From germline, CDR1 is LGHNA and CDR2 YNFKEQ. The CDR3 consists of 15 residues. The CDR3 loop reads CASSRGGGANYEQYF. The CDR3, as DNA: TGTGCCAGCAGTCGAGGGGGAGGGGCAAACTACGAGCAGTACTTC.

The chain links TRBV15 to TRBJ1-1; 7 nucleotides line up with TRBD1. This CDR3 contains 15 residues. The ends lost 3 bases at V and 5 bases at J; junction bases unmatched: 9. Germline loops: CDR1 LNHNV, CDR2 YYDKDF (reference sequence). The CDR3 protein is CATSSPSSGGTEAFF. CDR3 nucleotides: TGTGCCACCAGCAGTCCCTCTTCAGGGGGGACTGAAGCTTTCTTT.

The chain links TRBV7-2 to TRBJ1-1; D unclear. The V end was cut by 2 bases, the J end by 2 bases, with 12 bases between. The CDR3 extends over 15 amino acids. CDR1 is SGHTA and CDR2 is FQGNSA in the germline V gene. The CDR3 loop reads CASSLYDGRNTEAFF. CDR3 bases: TGTGCCAGCAGCTTATATGACGGAAGAAACACTGAAGCTTTCTTT. Using reference TRBV7-2 and TRBJ1-1 for the parts outside the CDR3, the full variable domain is GAGVSQSPSNKVTEKGKDVELRCDPISGHTALYWYRQSLGQGLEFLIYFQGNSAPDKSGLPSDRFSAERTGGSVSTLTIQRTQQEDSAVYLCASSLYDGRNTEAFFGQGTRLTVV.

The chain links TRBV28 to TRBJ1-2; a weak D match, TRBD1 (5 bases). V was shortened by 8 bases and J by 0 bases, with 16 bases between the two germline ends. Germline V gene data show CDR1 as MDHEN and CDR2 as SYDVKM. The CDR3 spans 15 residues. This CDR3 is CASCGAHSANYGYTF. CDR3 sequence (DNA): TGTGCCAGCTGCGGGGCGCACAGCGCTAACTATGGCTACACCTTC.

The chain is built from TRBV27 and TRBJ1-1, with D tentatively TRBD1 (6 bases). Per the germline V gene, CDR1 is MNHEY and CDR2 is SMNVEV (reference sequence). CDR3 length: 11 residues. Between the trimmed V and J ends, which lost 4 bases and 11 bases, there was a span of 11 bases. DNA of the CDR3: TGTGCCAGCAGTTGGCAGGGGTGGGCTTTCTTT. It is translated as CASSWQGWAFF.

The chain has TRBV9 and TRBJ2-7, with D uncertain. The V end lost 4 bases, the J end lost 3 bases, and 14 bases lay between the germline ends. Germline values: CDR1 SGDLS, CDR2 YYNGEE. The CDR3 has 14 amino acids. The CDR3 nucleotides read TGTGCCAGCAGCCCCCGATGGGCCGTCTACGAGCAGTACTTC. The encoded protein is CASSPRWAVYEQYF.

V usage is TRBV5-1 and J usage is TRBJ2-1, with 7 bases that match TRBD2. The junction had 13 bases not matched to a gene; V was cut back by 10 bases and J by 6 bases. The germline V gene encodes CDR1 SGHRS and CDR2 YFSETQ. The CDR3 runs to 14 residues. CDR3 sequence: CAHQWEAGCNEQFF. The CDR3 DNA sequence: TGCGCCCACCAATGGGAAGCGGGGTGCAATGAGCAGTTCTTC.

This rearrangement joins TRBV10-3 to TRBJ2-3; 11 bases fit TRBD2. The CDR3 contains 15 residues. Germline trimming cut 4 bases from V and 1 base from J; bases unmatched to any gene: 1. Germline assignment: CDR1 ENHRY and CDR2 SYGVKD. The CDR3 is CAISAGLAGTDTQYF. The DNA for the CDR3 is TGTGCCATCAGTGCGGGACTAGCGGGCACAGATACGCAGTATTTT.

The rearrangement uses TRBV10-3 and TRBJ2-5; 7 positions agree with TRBD2. Germline V CDR1 and CDR2: ENHRY, SYGVKD. The CDR3 runs to 12 residues. J was trimmed by 5 bases and V by 10 bases; bases with no gene match: 7. In nucleotides, the CDR3 is TGTGCCACCCGGACTAGGTGGGAGACCCAGTACTTC. It codes for CATRTRWETQYF.

In its sample, this clone was seen a few times. The chain links TRBV12-5 to TRBJ2-3; 10 nucleotides match TRBD2. The CDR3 is 16 amino acids. Germline values: CDR1 LGHNT, CDR2 FRNRAP. With V trimmed by 6 bases and J by 0 bases, 6 bases remained unmatched. In DNA form, the CDR3 reads TGTGCTAGTGGGTCGCCTAGCGGGGGAAGCACAGATACGCAGTATTTT. Amino acid sequence: CASGSPSGGSTDTQYF.

The gene calls are TRBV11-2 and TRBJ1-4; the D gene is possibly TRBD1 (5 bases). CDR3 length equals 15 residues. V lost 4 bases to trimming and J lost 5 bases, with 14 bases between them. Germline V gives CDR1 SGHAT, CDR2 FQNNGV. The CDR3 protein is CASSSPGGANEKLFF. CDR3 nucleotides: TGTGCCAGCAGCTCTCCTGGGGGAGCCAATGAAAAACTGTTTTTT.

Of note for this clone: Distinct nucleotide sequences in the sample also encode this CDR3. The chain has TRBV10-3 and TRBJ1-5; weak D call: TRBD1 (5 bases). Germline CDR1 reads ENHRY; CDR2 reads SYGVKD. Trimming took 0 bases from V and 6 from J, leaving 6 bases between them. This CDR3 has 13 residues. The CDR3 DNA reads TGTGCCATCAGTGAGTCTGGGGGTCAGCCCCAGCATTTT. This sequence encodes CAISESGGQPQHF.